The rows below give T cell receptor beta chains drawn from one sample of a study of blood T cell repertoires in COVID-19. The table came from immunoSEQ multiplex PCR; TCRdb's copy has only in-frame clones and leaves some out. There are some 59,000 clones in the sample; around 81% occur only once, and roughly 5.7% lies in the top ten. Sequenced sample: peripheral blood. These receptors all come from a woman aged 55-69 years with acute or convalescent COVID-19. CDR3s include the opening cysteine and the closing phenylalanine or tryptophan. The D gene is left open where the match is weak. Clone size, where shown, is once, few, many, or a class for clones that have expanded.

D | size | J | V | DNA | CDR3
NA | few | TRBJ1-4 | TRBV6-1 | TGTGCCAGCAGTGAATTATGGTCTCTTAGTGAAAAACTGTTTTTT | CASSELWSLSEKLFF
TRBD1 | NA | TRBJ1-1 | TRBV6-5 | TGTGCCAGCACCCAGACAGGGGGTACTGAAGCTTTCTTT | CASTQTGGTEAFF
NA | NA | TRBJ1-4 | TRBV5-4 | TGTGCCAGCAGCTTGGGGGAGGGCACGGCTAATGAAAAACTGTTTTTT | CASSLGEGTANEKLFF
NA | NA | TRBJ2-2 | TRBV19 | TGTGCCAGTAGTGTCTGGCCCCCCCTGCCCGGGGAGCTGTTTTTT | CASSVWPPLPGELFF
NA | NA | TRBJ1-1 | TRBV5-8 | TGTGCCAGCAGTTTAAACGACAGGCCCCTAGGGGCTTTCTTT | CASSLNDRPLGAFF
TRBD1 | NA | TRBJ1-2 | TRBV5-1 | TGCGCCAGCAGCGAATACAGGGGGCCTAACTATGGCTACACCTTC | CASSEYRGPNYGYTF
TRBD1 | NA | TRBJ1-1 | TRBV5-6 | TGTGCCAGCAGCTTGTGGGGACAGCAGAACACTGAAGCTTTCTTT | CASSLWGQQNTEAFF
TRBD2 | NA | TRBJ2-7 | TRBV12-3/TRBV12-4 | TGTGCCAGCACGGGACTAGCCCTCGCCGAGCAGTACTTC | CASTGLALAEQYF
NA | NA | TRBJ1-5 | TRBV25-1 | TGTGCCAGCAGTCAGACGGGGAATAATCAGCCCCAGCATTTT | CASSQTGNNQPQHF
NA | NA | TRBJ2-7 | TRBV2 | TGTGCCAGCAGTGAAAGGCAGGGAAGCTCCTACGAGCAGTACTTC | CASSERQGSSYEQYF
TRBD2 | NA | TRBJ2-1 | TRBV9 | TGTGCCAGCAGCATTAGGGCTAGCGGGGGGCAGCAGTTCTTC | CASSIRASGGQQFF
NA | once | TRBJ1-2 | TRBV9 | TGTGCCAGCAGCGTAGGAGAAAACTATGGCTACACCTTC | CASSVGENYGYTF
NA | NA | TRBJ2-7 | TRBV12-5 | TGTGCTAGTGGTTTGGCTAACGAGCCCGAGCAGTACTTC | CASGLANEPEQYF
NA | NA | TRBJ1-2 | TRBV19 | TGTGCCAGTAGCCTGGCGGGGAGTTATGGCTACACCTTC | CASSLAGSYGYTF
NA | NA | TRBJ2-5 | TRBV3-1/TRBV3-2 | TGTGCCAGCAGCCAGGAGACGGAGACCCAGTACTTC | CASSQETETQYF
NA | NA | TRBJ1-3 | TRBV6-1 | TGTGCCAGCAGTGAAATGGACAGCTTCTCTGGAAACACCATATATTTT | CASSEMDSFSGNTIYF
TRBD1 | NA | TRBJ2-7 | TRBV3-1/TRBV3-2 | TGTGCCAGCAGCCAGAGGGACAGGGTGAGTTACGAGCAGTACTTC | CASSQRDRVSYEQYF
NA | NA | TRBJ2-5 | TRBV5-4 | TGTGCCAGCAGCTTGAGGCAGGGCGCTTCGGTGAGCGAGACCCAGTACTTC | CASSLRQGASVSETQYF
TRBD1 | NA | TRBJ1-5 | TRBV2 | TGTGCCAGCAGTGAATGGACAGGGAGCAATCAGCCCCAGCATTTT | CASSEWTGSNQPQHF
NA | NA | TRBJ2-2 | TRBV4-1 | TGCGCCAGCAGCCAAGCTCGAGACAGACCCACCGGGGAGCTGTTTTTT | CASSQARDRPTGELFF
NA | NA | TRBJ1-2 | TRBV11-2 | TGTGCCAGCAGCCCTGCAGGGGTTTTATATGGCTACACCTTC | CASSPAGVLYGYTF
NA | NA | TRBJ1-6 | TRBV27 | TGTGCCAGCAGTTTTACCAGCTCCTATAATTCACCCCTCCACTTT | CASSFTSSYNSPLHF
TRBD2 | NA | TRBJ2-2 | TRBV29-1 | TGCAGCGTTGAGGAGACTAGCGGATTCACCGGGGAGCTGTTTTTT | CSVEETSGFTGELFF
NA | NA | TRBJ1-5 | TRBV21-1 | TGTGCCAGCAGCAAGCGGACAGGGCATGGCAATCAGCCCCAGCATTTT | CASSKRTGHGNQPQHF